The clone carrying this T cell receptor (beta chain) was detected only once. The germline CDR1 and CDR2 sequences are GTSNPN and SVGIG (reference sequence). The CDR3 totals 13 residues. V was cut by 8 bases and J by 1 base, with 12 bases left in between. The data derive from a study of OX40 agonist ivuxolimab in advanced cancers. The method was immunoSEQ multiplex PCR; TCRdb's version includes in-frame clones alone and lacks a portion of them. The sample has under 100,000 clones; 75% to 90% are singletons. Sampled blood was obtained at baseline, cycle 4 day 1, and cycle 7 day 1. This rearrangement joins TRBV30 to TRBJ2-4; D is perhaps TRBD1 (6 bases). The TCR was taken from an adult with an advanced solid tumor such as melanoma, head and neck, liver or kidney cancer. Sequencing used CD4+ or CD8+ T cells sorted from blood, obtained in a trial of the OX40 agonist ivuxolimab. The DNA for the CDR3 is TGTGCCGGGGACACAGGGGCCAAAAACATTCAGTACTTC. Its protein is CAGDTGAKNIQYF. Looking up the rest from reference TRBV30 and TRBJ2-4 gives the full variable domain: SQTIHQWPATLVQPVGSPLSLECTVEGTSNPNLYWYRQAAGRGLQLLFYSVGIGQISSEVPQNLSASRPQDRQFILSSKKLLLSDSGFYLCAGDTGAKNIQYFGAGTRLSVL.